The T cell receptor beta chain described here comes from a study of blood T cell repertoires in COVID-19. Study information: Sources were T cells, B-cell-depleted T cells, or PBMCs; the material itself was cDNA or gDNA.

CDR1 MDHEN and CDR2 SYDVKM come from the germline V gene. CDR3 length: 16 residues. Trimming at V came to 7 bases and at J to 0 bases, leaving 7 bases not matched to a gene. The protocol was immunoSEQ multiplex PCR, while the TCRdb copy is restricted to in-frame clones and leaves out a portion. Of about 180,000 clones in the sample, around 87% were seen once. What was sequenced was peripheral blood. The sequence was obtained from a woman in her twenties or thirties with active or convalescent COVID-19. The chain uses TRBV28 and TRBJ1-5, with 9 nucleotides matching TRBD1. CDR3 in amino acids: CASTLDRGDSNQPQHF. The CDR3 bases are TGTGCCAGCACCCTGGACAGGGGCGATAGCAATCAGCCCCAGCATTTT.